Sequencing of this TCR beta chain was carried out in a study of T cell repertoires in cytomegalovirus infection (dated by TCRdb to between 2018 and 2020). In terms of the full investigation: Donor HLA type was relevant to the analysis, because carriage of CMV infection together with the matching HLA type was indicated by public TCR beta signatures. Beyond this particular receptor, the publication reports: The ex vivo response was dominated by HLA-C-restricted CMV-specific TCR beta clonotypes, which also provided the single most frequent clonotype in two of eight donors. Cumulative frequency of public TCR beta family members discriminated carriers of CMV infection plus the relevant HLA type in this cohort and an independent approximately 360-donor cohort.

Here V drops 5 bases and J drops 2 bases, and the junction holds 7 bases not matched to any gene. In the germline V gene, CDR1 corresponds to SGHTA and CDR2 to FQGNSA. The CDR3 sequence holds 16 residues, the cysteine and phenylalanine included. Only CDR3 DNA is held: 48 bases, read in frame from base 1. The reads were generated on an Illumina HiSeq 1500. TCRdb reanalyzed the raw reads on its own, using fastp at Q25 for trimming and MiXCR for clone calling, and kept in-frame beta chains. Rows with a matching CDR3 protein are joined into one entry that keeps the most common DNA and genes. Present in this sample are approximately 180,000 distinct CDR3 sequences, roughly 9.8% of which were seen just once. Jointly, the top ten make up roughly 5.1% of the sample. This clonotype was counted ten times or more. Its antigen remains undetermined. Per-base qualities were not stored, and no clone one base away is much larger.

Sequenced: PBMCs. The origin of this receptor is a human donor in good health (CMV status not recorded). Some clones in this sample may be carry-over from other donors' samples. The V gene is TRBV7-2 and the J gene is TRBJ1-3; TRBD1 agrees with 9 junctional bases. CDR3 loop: CASSPPRDRAGNTIYF. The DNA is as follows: TGTGCCAGCAGCCCTCCCCGGGACAGGGCTGGAAACACCATATATTTT.